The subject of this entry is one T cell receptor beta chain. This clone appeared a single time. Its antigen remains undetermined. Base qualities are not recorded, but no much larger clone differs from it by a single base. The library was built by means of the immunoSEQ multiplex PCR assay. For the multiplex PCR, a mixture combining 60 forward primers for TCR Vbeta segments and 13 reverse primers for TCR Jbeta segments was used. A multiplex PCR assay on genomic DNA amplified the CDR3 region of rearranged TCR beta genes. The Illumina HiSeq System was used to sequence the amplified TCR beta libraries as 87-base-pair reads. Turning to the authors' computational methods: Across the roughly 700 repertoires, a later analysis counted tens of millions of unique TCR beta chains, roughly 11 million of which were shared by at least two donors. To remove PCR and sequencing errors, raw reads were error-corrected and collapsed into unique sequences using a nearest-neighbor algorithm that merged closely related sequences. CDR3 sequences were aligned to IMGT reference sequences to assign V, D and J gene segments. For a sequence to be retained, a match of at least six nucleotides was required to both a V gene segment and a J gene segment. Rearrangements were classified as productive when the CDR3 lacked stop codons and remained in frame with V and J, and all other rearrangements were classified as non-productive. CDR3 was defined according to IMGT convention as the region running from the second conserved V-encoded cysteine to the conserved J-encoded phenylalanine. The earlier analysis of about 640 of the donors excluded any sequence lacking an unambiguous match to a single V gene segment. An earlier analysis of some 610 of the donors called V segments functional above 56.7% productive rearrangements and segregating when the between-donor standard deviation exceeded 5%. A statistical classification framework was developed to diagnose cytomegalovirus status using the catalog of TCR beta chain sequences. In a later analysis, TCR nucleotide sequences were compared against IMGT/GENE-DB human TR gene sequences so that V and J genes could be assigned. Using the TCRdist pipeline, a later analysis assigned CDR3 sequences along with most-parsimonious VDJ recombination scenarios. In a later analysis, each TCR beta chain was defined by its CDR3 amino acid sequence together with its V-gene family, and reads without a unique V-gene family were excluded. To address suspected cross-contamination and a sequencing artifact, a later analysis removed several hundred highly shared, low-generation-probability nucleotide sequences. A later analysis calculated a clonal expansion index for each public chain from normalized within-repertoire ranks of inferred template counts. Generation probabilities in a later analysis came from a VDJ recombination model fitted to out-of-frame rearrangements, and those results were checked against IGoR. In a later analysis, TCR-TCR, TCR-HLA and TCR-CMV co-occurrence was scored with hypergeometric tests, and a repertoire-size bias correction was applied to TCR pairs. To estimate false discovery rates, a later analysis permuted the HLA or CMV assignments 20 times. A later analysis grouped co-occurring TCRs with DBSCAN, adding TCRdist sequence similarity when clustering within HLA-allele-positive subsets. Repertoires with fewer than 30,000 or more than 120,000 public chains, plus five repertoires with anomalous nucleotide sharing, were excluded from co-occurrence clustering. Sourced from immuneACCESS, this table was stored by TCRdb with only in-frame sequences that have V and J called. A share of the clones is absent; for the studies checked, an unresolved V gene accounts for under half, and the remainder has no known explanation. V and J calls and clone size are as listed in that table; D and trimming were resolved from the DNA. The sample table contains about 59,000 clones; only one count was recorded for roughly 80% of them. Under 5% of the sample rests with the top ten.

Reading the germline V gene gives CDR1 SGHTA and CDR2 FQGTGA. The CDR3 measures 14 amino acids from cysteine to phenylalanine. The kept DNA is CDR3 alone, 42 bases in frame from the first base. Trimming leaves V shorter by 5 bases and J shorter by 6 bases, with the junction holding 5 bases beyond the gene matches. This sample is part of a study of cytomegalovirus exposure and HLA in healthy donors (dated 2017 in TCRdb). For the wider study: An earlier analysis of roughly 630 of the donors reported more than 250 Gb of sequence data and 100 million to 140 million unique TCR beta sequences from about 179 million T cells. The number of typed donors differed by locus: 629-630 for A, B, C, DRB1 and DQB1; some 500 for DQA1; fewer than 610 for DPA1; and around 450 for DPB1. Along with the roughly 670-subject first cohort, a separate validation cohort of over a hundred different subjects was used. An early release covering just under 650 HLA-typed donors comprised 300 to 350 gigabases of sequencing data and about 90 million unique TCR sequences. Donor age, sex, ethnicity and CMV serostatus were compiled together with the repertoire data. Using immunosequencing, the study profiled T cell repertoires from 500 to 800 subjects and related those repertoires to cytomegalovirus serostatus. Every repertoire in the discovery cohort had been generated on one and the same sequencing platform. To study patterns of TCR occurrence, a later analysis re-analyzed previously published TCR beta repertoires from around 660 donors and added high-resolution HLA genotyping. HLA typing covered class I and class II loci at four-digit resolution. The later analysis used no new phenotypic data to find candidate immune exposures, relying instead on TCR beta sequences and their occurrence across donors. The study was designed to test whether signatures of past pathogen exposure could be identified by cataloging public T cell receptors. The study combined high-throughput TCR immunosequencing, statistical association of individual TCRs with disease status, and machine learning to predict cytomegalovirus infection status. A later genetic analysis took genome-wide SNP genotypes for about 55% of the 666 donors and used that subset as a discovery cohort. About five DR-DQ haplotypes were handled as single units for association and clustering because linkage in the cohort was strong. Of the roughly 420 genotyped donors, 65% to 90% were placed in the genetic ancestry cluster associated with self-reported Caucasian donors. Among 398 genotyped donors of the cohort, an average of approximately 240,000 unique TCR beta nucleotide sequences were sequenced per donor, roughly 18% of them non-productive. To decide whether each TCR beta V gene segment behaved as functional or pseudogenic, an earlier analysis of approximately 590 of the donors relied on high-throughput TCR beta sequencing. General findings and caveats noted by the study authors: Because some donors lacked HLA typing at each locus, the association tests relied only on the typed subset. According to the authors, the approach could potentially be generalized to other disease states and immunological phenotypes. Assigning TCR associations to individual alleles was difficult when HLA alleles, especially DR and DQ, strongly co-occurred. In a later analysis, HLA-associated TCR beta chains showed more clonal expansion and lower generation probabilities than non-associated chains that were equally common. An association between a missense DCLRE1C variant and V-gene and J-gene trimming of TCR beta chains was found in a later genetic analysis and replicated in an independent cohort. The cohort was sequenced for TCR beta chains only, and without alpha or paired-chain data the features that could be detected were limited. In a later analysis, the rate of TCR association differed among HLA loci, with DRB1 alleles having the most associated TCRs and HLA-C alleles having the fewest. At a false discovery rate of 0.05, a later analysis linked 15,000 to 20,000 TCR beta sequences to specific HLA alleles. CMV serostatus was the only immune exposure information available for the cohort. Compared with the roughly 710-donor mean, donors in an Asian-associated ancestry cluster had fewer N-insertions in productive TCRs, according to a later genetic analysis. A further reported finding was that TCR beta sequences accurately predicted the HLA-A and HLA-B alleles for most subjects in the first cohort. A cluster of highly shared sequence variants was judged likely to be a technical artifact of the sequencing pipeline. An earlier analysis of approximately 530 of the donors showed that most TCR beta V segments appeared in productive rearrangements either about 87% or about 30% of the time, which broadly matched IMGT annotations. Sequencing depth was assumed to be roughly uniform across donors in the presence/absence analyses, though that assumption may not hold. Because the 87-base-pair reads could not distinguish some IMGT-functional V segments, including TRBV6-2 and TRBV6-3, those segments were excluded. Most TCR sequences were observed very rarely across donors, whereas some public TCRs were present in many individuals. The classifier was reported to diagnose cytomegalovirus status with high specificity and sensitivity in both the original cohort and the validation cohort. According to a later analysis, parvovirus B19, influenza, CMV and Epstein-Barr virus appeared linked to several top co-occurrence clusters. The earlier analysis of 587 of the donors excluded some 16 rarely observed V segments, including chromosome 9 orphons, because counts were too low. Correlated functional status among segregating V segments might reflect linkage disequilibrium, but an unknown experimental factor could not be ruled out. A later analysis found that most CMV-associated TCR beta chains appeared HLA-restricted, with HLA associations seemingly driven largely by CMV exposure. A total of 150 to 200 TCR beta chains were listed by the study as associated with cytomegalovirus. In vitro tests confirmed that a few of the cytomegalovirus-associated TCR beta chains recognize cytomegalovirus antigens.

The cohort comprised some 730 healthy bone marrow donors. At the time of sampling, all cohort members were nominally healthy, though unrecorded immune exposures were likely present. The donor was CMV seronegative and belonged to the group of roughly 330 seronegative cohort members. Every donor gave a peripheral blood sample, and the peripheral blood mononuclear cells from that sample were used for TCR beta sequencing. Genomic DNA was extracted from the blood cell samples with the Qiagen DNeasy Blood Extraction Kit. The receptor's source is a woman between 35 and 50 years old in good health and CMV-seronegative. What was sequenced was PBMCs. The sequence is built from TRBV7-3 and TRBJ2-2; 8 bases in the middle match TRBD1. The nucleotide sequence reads TGTGCCAGCAGCCGACAGGGGCGCCCCGGGGAGCTGTTTTTT. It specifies CASSRQGRPGELFF.